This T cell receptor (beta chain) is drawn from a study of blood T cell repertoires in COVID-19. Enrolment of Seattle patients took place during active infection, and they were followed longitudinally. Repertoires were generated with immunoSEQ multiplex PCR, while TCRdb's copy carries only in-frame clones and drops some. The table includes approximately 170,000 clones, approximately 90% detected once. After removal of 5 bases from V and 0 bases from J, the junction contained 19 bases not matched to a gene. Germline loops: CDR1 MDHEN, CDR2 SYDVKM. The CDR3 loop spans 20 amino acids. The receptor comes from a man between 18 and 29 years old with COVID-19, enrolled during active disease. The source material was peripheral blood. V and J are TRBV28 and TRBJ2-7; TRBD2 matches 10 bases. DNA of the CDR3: TGTGCCAGCAGTCGTTCCCGAAACCCGCCGAGCGGGAGGGCCTCCTACGAGCAGTACTTC. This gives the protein CASSRSRNPPSGRASYEQYF.